This T cell receptor (beta chain) originates from a study of identifying expanded T cells in peripheral blood. No infections or other immune events were documented during collection. The repertoire was sequenced with immunoSEQ multiplex PCR; TCRdb's copy has only in-frame clones and lacks some. The table shows about 100,000 clones, with roughly 90% occurring only once. The CDR3 totals 16 residues. Germline V lookup: CDR1 SEHNR, CDR2 FQNEAQ (reference sequence). After removal of 5 bases from V and 7 bases from J, the junction contained 9 bases not matched to a gene. The receptor was derived from a person aged 18 to 75 in good health. The chain carries TRBV7-9 and TRBJ2-1, with 12 bases fitting TRBD1. Sequenced input: blood. CDR3 region: CASSPSPGQGANEQFF. CDR3 nucleotides: TGTGCCAGCAGCCCCTCTCCGGGACAGGGGGCGAATGAGCAGTTCTTC.